This section outlines one TCR beta chain sequence together with its context. Deletions cut 0 bases from V and 9 bases from J, with 16 bases between. CDR1 is SGHRS, CDR2 YFSETQ, per germline. The CDR3 is made up of 15 amino acids. In the authors' workflow: Nucleated cell number was recorded as an estimate derived from reference gene primer amplification. Data came from immunoSEQ multiplex PCR; TCRdb stores just in-frame clones and leaves some out. V and J calls and clone size come straight from that table; D and trimming were deduced from the DNA. This sample has fewer than 110,000 clones, with about 86% found just once. This sample was taken from a study of blood T cell repertoires in COVID-19.

Sequencing was performed on peripheral blood. The gene calls are TRBV5-1 and TRBJ2-1; TRBD1 is a possible D gene (6 bases). This receptor was identified in a human donor in a cohort sampled during active COVID-19. The CDR3 here is CASSLARHSTGEQFF. The CDR3 DNA reads TGCGCCAGCAGCTTGGCACGCCACTCGACAGGTGAGCAGTTCTTC.